The next 10 T cell receptor beta chains were all read from a single sample in a study of T-cell memory formation after mild COVID-19. TCRdb recomputed calls from the 5' RACE reads with MiXCR, one row per CDR3 protein. The repertoire includes approximately 340,000 distinct CDR3 sequences, 13% of them detected once, and about a fifth sits in the top ten. Sequencing was performed on PBMCs or a T cell subset sorted from them (not recorded which). These TCRs come from a man aged 18-30 years who had mild COVID-19 (a few samples of this study predate the infection). Cell type and time point are not known.

The DNA of the CDR3 is TGCGCCAGCAGCTTGGGATCAGGGCCCAGCACAGATACGCAGTATTTT. Translated: CASSLGSGPSTDTQYF. This chain joins TRBV5-1 and TRBJ2-3, with D perhaps TRBD1 (5 bases). V gave up 0 bases and J gave up 0 bases, with 11 bases separating them. CDR1 and CDR2 (germline): SGHRS, YFSETQ. This CDR3 comprises 16 residues.

This clonotype was picked up a small number of times. V is TRBV6-1 and J is TRBJ2-3; 8 nucleotides align to TRBD1. Trimming removed 6 bases from V and 2 bases from J; junction bases left unmatched: 10. Germline assignment: CDR1 MNHNS and CDR2 SASEGT. This CDR3 has 16 amino acids. The CDR3 loop is CASRISRGLLTDTQYF. CDR3 nucleotide sequence: TGTGCCAGCAGAATTTCCAGGGGGCTACTCACAGATACGCAGTATTTT.

The chain joins TRBV7-6 to TRBJ2-3; tentative D call: TRBD1 (6 bases). CDR1 and CDR2 (germline): SGHVS, FNYEAQ. This CDR3 spans 14 amino acids. Trimming shortened V by 6 bases and J by 4 bases, and 14 bases separated the two germline ends. Here the CDR3 DNA reads TGTGCCAGCAGTGACTCCTGGGGGCCAGATACGCAGTATTTT. This encodes CASSDSWGPDTQYF.

A few counts support this clonotype. V is TRBV7-2 and J is TRBJ2-3; the match to TRBD2 covers 8 bases. The junction had 14 bases not matched to a gene; V was cut back by 4 bases and J by 2 bases. CDR1 and CDR2 from the germline V gene are SGHTA and FQGNSA. The CDR3 contains 18 residues. This CDR3 is CASSSNPFGRGATDTQYF. The CDR3 DNA follows: TGTGCCAGCAGCTCGAACCCGTTTGGGCGGGGGGCCACAGATACGCAGTATTTT. The whole variable domain, filled in from reference TRBV7-2 and TRBJ2-3, reads GAGVSQSPSNKVTEKGKDVELRCDPISGHTALYWYRQSLGQGLEFLIYFQGNSAPDKSGLPSDRFSAERTGGSVSTLTIQRTQQEDSAVYLCASSSNPFGRGATDTQYFGPGTRLTVL.

Written as DNA, the CDR3 is TGTGCCAGCAGCTCAGCAGAAGGACTTCTTGAAGCTTTCTTT. Translating it yields CASSSAEGLLEAFF. The chain employs TRBV7-9 and TRBJ1-1, with D uncertain. Germline CDR1 is SEHNR and CDR2 is FQNEAQ (reference sequence). Trimming took 4 bases from V and 7 from J, leaving 16 bases between them. This CDR3 has 14 residues.

This clonotype was counted only a few times. The J gene is TRBJ2-7, the V gene TRBV6-2 or TRBV6-3; 7 bases align to TRBD1. Germline loops: CDR1 MNHEY, CDR2 SVGEGT. This CDR3 has 14 residues. Losses at the gene ends were 2 bases for V and 2 bases for J; bases not matched to a gene: 3. The CDR3 reads CASSYVRGPYEQYF. The CDR3 bases are TGTGCCAGCAGTTACGTTAGGGGGCCCTACGAGCAGTACTTC.

The rearrangement links TRBV4-2 to TRBJ2-4; perhaps TRBD1 as D (5 bases). The CDR3 has 15 residues. Trimming shortened V by 4 bases and J by 0 bases, and 10 bases separated the two germline ends. Germline V lookup: CDR1 LGHNA, CDR2 YNFKEQ. This CDR3 is CASSLQGEAKNIQYF. DNA of the CDR3: TGTGCCAGCAGCCTCCAGGGCGAAGCCAAAAACATTCAGTACTTC.

This clonotype was recorded many times. The V call is TRBV6-5, the J call TRBJ1-5; D is unresolved. Germline V lookup: CDR1 MNHEY, CDR2 SVGAGI. CDR3 size: 17 residues. V was pared by 0 bases and J by 2 bases, with 14 bases between. The CDR3 loop reads CASSYSKSLQGNQPQHF. DNA for the CDR3: TGTGCCAGCAGTTACTCGAAGAGCCTACAAGGCAATCAGCCCCAGCATTTT.

J is TRBJ2-2 and V is TRBV5-1, with 7 bases lining up with TRBD1. The germline CDR1 and CDR2 sequences are SGHRS and YFSETQ. The CDR3 extends over 18 amino acids. V was clipped by 5 bases and J by 0 bases; unmatched bases: 13. In DNA form, the CDR3 reads TGCGCCAGCAGATCGAGGGGGCTAGCAGAATCGAACACCGGGGAGCTGTTTTTT. It codes for CASRSRGLAESNTGELFF.

The chain employs TRBV3-1 and TRBJ1-6, with D unresolved. Trimming took 1 base from V and 7 from J, leaving 11 bases between them. The CDR3 has 15 amino acids. Germline V gene data show CDR1 as LGHDT and CDR2 as YNNKEL (reference sequence). DNA of the CDR3: TGTGCCAGCAGCCAAGTCACGAGAGGGAATTCACCCCTCCACTTT. Protein product: CASSQVTRGNSPLHF.